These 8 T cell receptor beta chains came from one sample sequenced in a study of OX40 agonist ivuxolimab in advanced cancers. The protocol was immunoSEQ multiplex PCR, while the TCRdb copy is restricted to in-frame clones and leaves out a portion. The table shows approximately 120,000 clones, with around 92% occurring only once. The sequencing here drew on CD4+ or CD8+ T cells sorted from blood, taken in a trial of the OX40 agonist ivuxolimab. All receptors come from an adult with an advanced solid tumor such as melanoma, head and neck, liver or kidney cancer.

The CDR3 loop reads CASSYSRGYEQYF. In DNA, the CDR3 is TGTGCCAGCAGTTACTCGAGGGGCTACGAGCAGTACTTC. This chain uses TRBV6-5 with TRBJ2-7; D may match TRBD1 or TRBD2 (5 bases each). This CDR3 region has 13 residues. The germline CDR1 and CDR2 sequences are MNHEY and SVGAGI. V was pared by 0 bases and J by 3 bases, with 6 bases between.

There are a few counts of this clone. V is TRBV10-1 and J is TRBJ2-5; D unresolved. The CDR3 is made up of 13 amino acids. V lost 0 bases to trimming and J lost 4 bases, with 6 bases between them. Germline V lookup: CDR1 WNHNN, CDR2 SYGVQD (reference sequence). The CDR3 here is CASSESGRETQYF. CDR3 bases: TGCGCCAGCAGTGAGTCAGGGCGAGAGACCCAGTACTTC.

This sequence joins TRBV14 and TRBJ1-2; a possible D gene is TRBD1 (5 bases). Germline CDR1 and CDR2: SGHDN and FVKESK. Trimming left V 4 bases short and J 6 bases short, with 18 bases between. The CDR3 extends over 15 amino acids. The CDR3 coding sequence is TGTGCCAGCAGCCGGTTTACAGGAGGTGCGGATGGCTACACCTTC. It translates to CASSRFTGGADGYTF. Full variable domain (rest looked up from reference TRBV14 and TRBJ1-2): EAGVTQFPSHSVIEKGQTVTLRCDPISGHDNLYWYRRVMGKEIKFLLHFVKESKQDESGMPNNRFLAERTGGTYSTLKVQPAELEDSGVYFCASSRFTGGADGYTFGSGTRLTVV.

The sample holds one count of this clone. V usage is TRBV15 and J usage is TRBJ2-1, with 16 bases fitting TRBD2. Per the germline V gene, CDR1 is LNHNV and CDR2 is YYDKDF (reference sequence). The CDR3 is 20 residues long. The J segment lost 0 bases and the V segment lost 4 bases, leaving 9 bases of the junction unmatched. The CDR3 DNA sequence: TGTGCCACCAGCAATGCGGGACTAGCGGGAGGGCCCGGCTCCTACAATGAGCAGTTCTTC. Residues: CATSNAGLAGGPGSYNEQFF.

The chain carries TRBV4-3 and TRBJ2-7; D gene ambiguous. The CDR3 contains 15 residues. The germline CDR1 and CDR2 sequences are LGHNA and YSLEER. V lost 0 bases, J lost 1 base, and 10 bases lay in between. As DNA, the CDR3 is TGCGCCAGCAGCCAAGAACGATCCCTTTCCTACGAGCAGTACTTC. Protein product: CASSQERSLSYEQYF.

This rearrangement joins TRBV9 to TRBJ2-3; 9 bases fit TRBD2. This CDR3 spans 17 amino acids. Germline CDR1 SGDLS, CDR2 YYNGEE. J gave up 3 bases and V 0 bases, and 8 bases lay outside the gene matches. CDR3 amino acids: CASSVGGTSYTTDTQYF. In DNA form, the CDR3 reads TGTGCCAGCAGCGTAGGTGGGACTAGCTATACTACAGATACGCAGTATTTT.

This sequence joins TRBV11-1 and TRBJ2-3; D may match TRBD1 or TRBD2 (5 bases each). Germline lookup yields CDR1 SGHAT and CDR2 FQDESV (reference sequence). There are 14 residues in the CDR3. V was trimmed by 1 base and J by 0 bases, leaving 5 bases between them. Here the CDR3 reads CASSLGDSTDTQYF. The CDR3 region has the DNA TGTGCCAGCAGCTTAGGGGACAGCACAGATACGCAGTATTTT.

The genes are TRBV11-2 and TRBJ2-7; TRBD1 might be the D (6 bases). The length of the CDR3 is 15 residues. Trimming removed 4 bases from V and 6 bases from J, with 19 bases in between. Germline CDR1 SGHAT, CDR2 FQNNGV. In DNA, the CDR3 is TGTGCCAGCAGCTCAGCCCTGGGGGCGCTCGGCGAGCAGTACTTC. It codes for CASSSALGALGEQYF.